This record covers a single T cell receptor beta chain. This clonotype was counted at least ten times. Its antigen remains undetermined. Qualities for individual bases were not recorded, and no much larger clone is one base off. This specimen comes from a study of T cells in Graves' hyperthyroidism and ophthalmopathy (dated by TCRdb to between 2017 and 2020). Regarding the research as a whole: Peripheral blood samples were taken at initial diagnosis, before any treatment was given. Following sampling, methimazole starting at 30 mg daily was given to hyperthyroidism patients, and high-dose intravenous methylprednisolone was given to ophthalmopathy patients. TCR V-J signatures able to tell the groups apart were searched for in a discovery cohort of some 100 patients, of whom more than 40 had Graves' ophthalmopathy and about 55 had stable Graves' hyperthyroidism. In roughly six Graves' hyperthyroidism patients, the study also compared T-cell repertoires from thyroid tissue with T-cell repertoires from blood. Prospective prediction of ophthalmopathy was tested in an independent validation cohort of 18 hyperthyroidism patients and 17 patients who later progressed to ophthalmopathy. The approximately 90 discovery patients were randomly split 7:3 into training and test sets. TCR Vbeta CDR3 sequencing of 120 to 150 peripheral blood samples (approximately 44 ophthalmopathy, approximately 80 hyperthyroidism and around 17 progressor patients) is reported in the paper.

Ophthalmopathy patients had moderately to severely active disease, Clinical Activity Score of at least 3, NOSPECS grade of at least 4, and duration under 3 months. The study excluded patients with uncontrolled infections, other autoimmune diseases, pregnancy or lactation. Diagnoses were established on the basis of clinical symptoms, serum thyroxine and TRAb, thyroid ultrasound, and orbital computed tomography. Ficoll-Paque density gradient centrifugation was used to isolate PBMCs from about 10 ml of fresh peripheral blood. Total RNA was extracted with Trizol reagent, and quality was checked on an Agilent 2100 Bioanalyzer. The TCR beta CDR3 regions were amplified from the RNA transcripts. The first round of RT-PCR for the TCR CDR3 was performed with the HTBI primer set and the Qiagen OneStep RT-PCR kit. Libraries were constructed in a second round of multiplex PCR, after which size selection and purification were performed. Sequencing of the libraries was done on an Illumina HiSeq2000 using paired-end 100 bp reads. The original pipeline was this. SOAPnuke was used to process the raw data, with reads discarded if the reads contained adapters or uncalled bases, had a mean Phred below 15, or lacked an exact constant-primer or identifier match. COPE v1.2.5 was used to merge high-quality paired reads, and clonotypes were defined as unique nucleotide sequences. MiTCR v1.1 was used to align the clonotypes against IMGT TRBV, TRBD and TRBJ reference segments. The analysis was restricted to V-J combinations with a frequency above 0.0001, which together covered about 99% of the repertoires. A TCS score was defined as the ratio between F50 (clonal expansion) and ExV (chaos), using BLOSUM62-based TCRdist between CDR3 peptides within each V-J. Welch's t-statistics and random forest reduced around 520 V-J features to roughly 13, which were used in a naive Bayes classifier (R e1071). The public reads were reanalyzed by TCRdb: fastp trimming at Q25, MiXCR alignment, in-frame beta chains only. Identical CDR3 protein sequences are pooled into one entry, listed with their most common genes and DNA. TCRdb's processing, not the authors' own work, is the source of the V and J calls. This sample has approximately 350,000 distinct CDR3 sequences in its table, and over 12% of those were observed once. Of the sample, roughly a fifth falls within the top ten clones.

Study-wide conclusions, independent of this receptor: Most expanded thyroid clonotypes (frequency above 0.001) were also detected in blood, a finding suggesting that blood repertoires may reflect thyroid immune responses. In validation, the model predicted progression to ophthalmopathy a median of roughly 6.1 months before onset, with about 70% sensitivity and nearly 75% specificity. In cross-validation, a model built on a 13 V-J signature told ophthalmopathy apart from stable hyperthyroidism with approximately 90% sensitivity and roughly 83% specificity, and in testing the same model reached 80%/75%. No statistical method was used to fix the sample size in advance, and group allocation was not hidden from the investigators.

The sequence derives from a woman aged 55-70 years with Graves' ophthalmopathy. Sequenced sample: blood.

The DNA sequence reads TGTGCCAGCAGTTCCCGAAGGGGGACTCTAAGGCCATACGAGCAGTACTTC. It translates as CASSSRRGTLRPYEQYF. The chain joins TRBV12-3 or TRBV12-4 to TRBJ2-7, with the D gene tentatively TRBD1 or TRBD2, based on 6 matching bases in each. Trimming at the junction amounts to 4 bases on V and 4 bases on J, and the germline ends lie 23 bases apart. The cysteine opens and the phenylalanine closes a CDR3 of 17 amino acids. Solely the CDR3 DNA is kept, with 51 bases framed from the first base.